This paragraph covers one T cell receptor (beta chain) sequence. The sample is drawn from a study of T-cell reconstitution after alpha-beta-depleted transplantation in children. Unique molecular identifiers were incorporated during preparation of the TCRbeta library. MiXCR, run by TCRdb on the PCR reads, gives a single entry per CDR3 protein. In the table there are more than 250,000 distinct CDR3 sequences, 9.9% of which are singletons. The CDR3 is 14 amino acids. Trimming took off 0 bases at V and 0 bases at J, with 6 bases between the two ends. Germline CDR1 and CDR2: SGDLS and YYNGEE. The starting material was PBMCs from the stem cell graft donor, obtained from the stem cell graft. The receptor was isolated from a human donor who donated a stem cell graft to a child with SCID. The rearrangement uses TRBV9 and TRBJ1-1; D gene unclear. The DNA of the CDR3 is TGTGCCAGCAGCGTAGCCGGTATGAACACTGAAGCTTTCTTT. This codes for CASSVAGMNTEAFF.